This record covers a single T cell receptor beta chain. Antigen specificity is unknown. Profiling relied on immunoSEQ multiplex PCR, and the TCRdb table lists in-frame clones only, not all of them. Seen here are around 80,000 clones, under 90% observed once, and the top ten hold around 6.6%. The entry originates in a study of OX40 agonist ivuxolimab in advanced cancers. Study-level results: At 0.1 to 3.0 mg/kg and by week 6, CD4+ and CD8+ T cells in the blood had expanded clonally.

The ends were cut back, 2 bases at V and 3 bases at J, with 16 bases in the middle. Germline V gene lookup returns CDR1 MGHRA and CDR2 YSYEKL. CDR3 length: 17 amino acids. This chain connects TRBV4-1 to TRBJ2-2; weak D call: TRBD2 (6 bases). Sequences were derived from CD4+ or CD8+ T cells sorted from blood, sampled in a trial of the OX40 agonist ivuxolimab. The receptor was derived from an adult with an advanced solid tumor such as melanoma, head and neck, liver or kidney cancer. This chain's CDR3 is CASSQLGAGKHTGELFF. The CDR3 DNA reads TGCGCCAGCAGCCAACTGGGTGCGGGGAAACACACCGGGGAGCTGTTTTTT.